Sequencing of this TCR beta chain was carried out in a study of Japanese encephalitis immunity and Zika vaccine responses listed by TCRdb under 2021. Context from the whole study: Each included participant got alum-adjuvanted ZPIV three times, at weeks 0, 4 and 28, with every dose being 5.0 ug. A two-dose regimen of JEV vaccine (IXIARO), with doses given 28 days apart, was administered to approximately eleven participants two to three months before the first ZPIV dose. Before ZPIV, approximately eleven participants got a single dose of YFV vaccine (YF-VAX), while roughly 9 participants were flavivirus-naive. More than 5 representative participants from each pre-vaccination group were selected for TCR sequencing, using samples from week 0 (after pre-vaccination and before ZPIV) and week 52. TCR repertoires were also analyzed from three flavivirus-naive individuals at weeks 2, 6 and 52 after starting ZPIV vaccination. For stimulation, either ZIKV structural-protein peptide pools divided into flavivirus-conserved and non-conserved sets were used, or JEV or YFV peptides matching the pre-vaccination. ZIKV peptides were 15-mers overlapping by 11 residues, selected for NetMHCpan/NetMHCII-predicted epitopes with affinity below 50 nM. The study asked whether earlier vaccination against Japanese encephalitis virus (JEV) or yellow fever virus (YFV) shaped CD4 T cell responses to the Zika vaccine.

From a lookup of the germline V gene, CDR1 and CDR2 are SNHLY and FYNNEI. The CDR3 has 10 amino acids, counting the end cysteine and phenylalanine. The entry retains the CDR3 DNA only, 30 bases that are in frame from base 1. The library was produced with 5' RACE. Before sequencing, the TCRbeta libraries were pooled in amounts proportional to the number of cells sorted for each library. Total RNA was extracted from sorted cells with RNAzol RT, and cDNA was synthesized with an oligo(dT) primer and a template-switching oligo. Using Kapa HiFi, PCR amplified the TCRbeta V-CDR3-J region between a SMARTer oligo primer and a TCRbeta constant-region primer. A second PCR added Illumina adaptors and sample-specific index barcodes, with HighPrep bead cleanup and Bioanalyzer confirmation of a roughly 650 bp band. The libraries were sequenced on an Illumina MiSeq using 2x151 bp paired-end reads. In the original analysis: An in-house Java program demultiplexed the reads, and MiXCR assigned TCRbeta annotations and counted clonotypes. Repertoire overlap used Morisita-Horn indices from the R package vegan, with UPGMA clustering and Circos plots of recurring clonotypes. Shannon diversity and richness were normalized to the highest possible value given the input cell numbers, yielding values from 0 to 1. CDR3beta sequences were aligned with MUSCLE, distances computed with SeqinR, and multidimensional scaling plotted in R. TCRdb reworked the public reads: Q25 trimming with fastp, MiXCR clone assembly, productive beta chains retained. Each record represents a unique CDR3 protein, reported with the most common genes and DNA among its rows. TCRdb's processing, not the authors' own work, is the source of the V and J calls. This sample comprises 200 to 300 distinct CDR3 sequences, around 2.4% of them detected only once. The top ten constitute roughly a third of the sample.

What the work shows at the level of the full study, not this receptor alone: The individual peptides behind the cross-reactive responses were not identified because limits on sample size made peptide-pool deconvolution impossible. Compared with YFV-pre-vaccinated donors, JEV-pre-vaccinated donors had higher repertoire similarity across time-points and stimulations, indicating that more clonotypes were common to ZIKV and JEV stimulation. Samples were clustered by participant, with no similarity observed between individuals, suggesting that no public TCRs were detected. Only a subset of trial participants with three doses and adequate samples was analyzed, not the entire vaccinated cohort. In JEV-pre-vaccinated donors, the repertoire richness of CD4 T cells responding to conserved ZIKV epitopes dropped significantly after ZPIV. Only a few individuals showed CD8 T cell responses to the ZIKV peptide pools, and those responses were of very low magnitude.

PBMCs were labeled with CellTrace CFSE and were cultured for 5 to 6 days in RPMI containing approximately 8% human serum plus peptide pools at around 0.97 ug/mL each. On a BD FACSAria, proliferating CD4 T cells were sorted without fixation as live CD56-CD19-CD16-CD3+CD4+ CFSE-low cells. Enrolled adults were healthy and were found to be seronegative for ZIKV, JEV, YFV, DENV and WNV by microneutralization screening. Samples came from a phase 1, double-blinded, randomized, placebo-controlled trial of an alum-adjuvanted Zika purified-inactivated virus (ZPIV) vaccine. Peripheral blood mononuclear cells were isolated using a standard procedure and kept frozen in liquid nitrogen until needed. In its sample, this clonotype comes out as large (0.1 to 1%). One junction end disagrees with the germline gene, perhaps due to a read error.

The sequence is built from TRBV2 and TRBJ2-5, with no D gene named confidently. The sequencing used antigen-activated CD4+ T cells from blood, cultured, collected during a Zika inactivated vaccine study. The TCR was taken from an adult man who received an inactivated Zika virus vaccine. The DNA sequence is TGTGCCAGCAGTGACGCCACTTGGGCCTTC. Its translation is CASSDATWAF.